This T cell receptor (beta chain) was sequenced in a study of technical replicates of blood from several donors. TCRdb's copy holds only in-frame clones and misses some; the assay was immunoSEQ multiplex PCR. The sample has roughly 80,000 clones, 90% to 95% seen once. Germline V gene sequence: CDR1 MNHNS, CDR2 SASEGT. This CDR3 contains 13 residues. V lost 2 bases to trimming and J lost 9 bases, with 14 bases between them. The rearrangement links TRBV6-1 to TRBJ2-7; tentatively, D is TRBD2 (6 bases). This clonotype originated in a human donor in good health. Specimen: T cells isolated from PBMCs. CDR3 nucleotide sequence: TGTGCCAGCAGTGAATTGGAGGGGTATGTGCAGTACTTC. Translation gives CASSELEGYVQYF.